The TCR beta chain described here comes from a study of cytomegalovirus exposure and HLA in healthy donors. Findings and limits, study-wide: Donor immune exposure was known only as CMV serostatus. In a later analysis, HLA-associated TCR beta chains were more clonally expanded than equally common others. A few CMV-associated chains were confirmed in vitro to be specific for CMV antigens. Earlier analysis found most TCR beta V segments productive about 87% or about 30% of the time.

Primers for the PCR totalled 60 Vbeta and 13 Jbeta. The method was immunoSEQ multiplex PCR; TCRdb's version includes in-frame clones alone and lacks a portion of them. The sample has 150,000 to 200,000 clones; 60% to 80% are singletons. Notes on this clone: Its specificity is unknown.

The junction had 3 bases not matched to a gene; V was cut back by 0 bases and J by 4 bases. The CDR3 consists of 15 residues. Germline V gene data show CDR1 as LGHNA and CDR2 as YNFKEQ. The material sequenced was PBMCs. The clonotype originates from a woman in her 50s in good health and CMV-seropositive. V and J are TRBV4-2 and TRBJ2-7; 10 bases align to TRBD2. The CDR3 spells CASSQDWTSGYEQYF. CDR3 bases: TGTGCCAGCAGCCAAGATTGGACTAGCGGTTACGAGCAGTACTTC.